The subject of this entry is one T cell receptor beta chain. What it binds is unknown. The V gene end was trimmed by 3 bases and the J gene end by 4 bases; junction bases not matched to a gene: 11. The CDR3 runs to 17 residues. The study made its TCR cDNA through 5'RACE template switching. That step introduced a universal primer site along with UMIs. Via MiXCR, TCRdb re-called the 5' RACE reads, giving one row per CDR3 protein. The sample yields nearly 550,000 distinct CDR3 sequences, roughly 21% seen once. This record belongs to a study of T cells after yellow fever vaccination. Across the whole study: Low-cell-number fractions underwent preparation using SMART-Seq v4 Ultra Low Input.

Points from the study as a whole: Reappearing after the booster were most of the clones from primary vaccination (around 96% CD4, approximately 85% CD8).

This chain uses TRBV12-3 or TRBV12-4 with TRBJ2-1; the match to TRBD2 covers 8 bases. Specimen: PBMCs, collected 15 days after the yellow fever booster vaccination. The TCR was taken from a man younger than 45 who received the YFV17D yellow fever vaccine. DNA of the CDR3: TGTGCCAGCAGTTTCAACTTACTAGCGGAACCTTACAATGAGCAGTTCTTC. It yields the protein CASSFNLLAEPYNEQFF.